This TCR beta chain was captured in a study of OX40 agonist ivuxolimab in advanced cancers. Study-level background: Ivuxolimab was an agonistic, fully human IgG2 monoclonal antibody directed against OX40 (CD134), a costimulatory receptor. Intravenous ivuxolimab was administered to patients every 2 weeks at six dose levels: 0.01, 0.1, 0.3, 1.5, 3 and 10 mg/kg. Among the roughly 50 dose-escalation patients, some 20 had hepatocellular carcinoma, approximately 15 melanoma, 9 renal cell carcinoma and 9 head and neck cancer. A male proportion of roughly 80% and a mean age of approximately 62 years, ranging from roughly 23 to 80, were recorded for the dose-escalation cohort. Patients were allowed to have had prior anti-PD-1, anti-PD-L1 or anti-CTLA-4 therapy, and 30% to 40% of the dose-escalation patients had previously received checkpoint inhibitors. Partial responses were achieved by three dose-escalation patients, of whom one had hepatocellular carcinoma and two had cutaneous melanoma. The point of sequencing TCRbeta in the periphery was to test whether ivuxolimab changed TCR sequence diversity and drove clonal T-cell expansion. The paper covers the monotherapy dose-escalation part of the phase I ivuxolimab trial, which included N of about 50 patients. Beyond this particular receptor, the publication reports: In the 0.1-3.0 mg/kg groups, partial responders were among the patients with the lowest normalized peripheral clonal expansion, particularly in CD8+ T cells. Which antigens the clonally expanded peripheral T cells were specific for was not determined. At doses of 0.1 to 3.0 mg/kg, clonal expansion of both CD4+ and CD8+ T cells in blood was seen between baseline and week 6. On average, CD8+ T cells showed more expanded clones than CD4+ T cells after ivuxolimab. Low levels of normalized T-cell clonal expansion were also seen in some nonresponding patients.

Patients with autoimmune disease history or receiving systemic immunosuppression were excluded from the trial. Peripheral blood for TCR sequencing was drawn from every dose cohort at baseline, at cycle 4 day 1 and at cycle 7 day 1. Samples were obtained from an open-label, multicenter, first-in-human phase I dose-escalation trial of ivuxolimab. Adults with locally advanced or metastatic head and neck squamous cell, hepatocellular, melanoma or renal cell carcinoma were enrolled in the trial. Before TCR sequencing, CD4+ T cells and CD8+ T cells were sorted from peripheral blood as separate populations. V lost 3 bases and J lost 0 bases, and the count of bases not matched to a germline gene is 6. CDR1 and CDR2 are drawn from the germline V gene: KGHSH, LQKENI. The CDR3 goes from the cysteine to the phenylalanine over 17 residues. Only the CDR3 region is kept as DNA, spanning 51 bases read in frame from base 1.

Genomic DNA was isolated from the sorted cells so that the TCRbeta CDR3 region could be sequenced. The immunoSEQ Assay was used to sequence the TCRbeta CDR3 regions. The table comes from immuneACCESS by way of TCRdb, which keeps in-frame sequences with V and J called. Part of the clones is missing from these tables; in studies checked, under half for an unresolved V gene and the rest for unknown reasons. This sample is represented by around 76,000 clones; around four fifths of them were singletons. The top ten clonotypes cover 5.9% of the sample. Comments on this clone: Its cognate antigen has yet to be identified. Base quality data are lacking; no much larger clone is found one base away.

The receptor was isolated from an adult with an advanced solid tumor such as melanoma, head and neck, liver or kidney cancer. This material consisted of CD4+ or CD8+ T cells sorted from blood, taken in a trial of the OX40 agonist ivuxolimab. Recombination connected TRBV18 to TRBJ2-3; a stretch of 10 junction bases matches TRBD2. Here the CDR3 is given as CASSPRSGRASTDTQYF. The DNA sequence reads TGTGCCAGCTCACCCCGCAGCGGGAGGGCGAGCACAGATACGCAGTATTTT.